The 13 T cell receptor beta chains below were found in one sample sequenced in a study of T-cell reconstitution after alpha-beta-depleted transplantation in children. The authors prepared the TCRbeta library with unique molecular identifiers. Each CDR3 protein gets one entry after TCRdb re-called the PCR reads with MiXCR. The table lists about 980,000 distinct CDR3 sequences, about 29% of them singletons. Specimen: PBMCs, mostly from graft donor cells, collected 360 days after TCRalphabeta/CD19-depleted stem cell transplant. The receptors were gathered from a boy in the first two years of life who had a stem cell transplant for SCID, so the T cells may come from the graft donor.

The V and J genes are TRBV12-3 or TRBV12-4 and TRBJ1-2, with D possibly being TRBD1 (6 bases). CDR3 length equals 13 residues. Trimming stripped 2 bases from V and 8 bases from J, with 12 bases between. The chain's CDR3 is CASSLRTVSGYTF. The CDR3 DNA is TGTGCCAGCAGTTTAAGGACAGTCTCCGGCTACACCTTC.

This clonotype was found once. The chain uses TRBV4-1 and TRBJ1-2; no reliable D call. V was cut by 0 bases and J by 5 bases, with 10 bases left in between. The CDR3 length is 14 residues. The germline CDR1 and CDR2 sequences are MGHRA and YSYEKL. Written as DNA, the CDR3 is TGCGCCAGCAGCCAAGAGGAATCGGGATATGGCTACACCTTC. Its protein is CASSQEESGYGYTF.

The V and J genes are TRBV6-6 and TRBJ2-3; D unresolved. Per germline, CDR1 MNHNY and CDR2 SVGAGI (reference sequence). V was cut by 6 bases and J by 8 bases, with 12 bases left in between. This CDR3 has 12 amino acids. CDR3 nucleotides: TGTGCCAGCAGAGACTTTCTGGGTACGCAGTATTTT. It yields the protein CASRDFLGTQYF.

This clonotype was seen many times. The chain links TRBV4-2 to TRBJ2-5; TRBD2 aligns across 8 bases. Germline V gene lookup returns CDR1 LGHNA and CDR2 YNFKEQ. CDR3 length equals 16 residues. After removal of 5 bases from V and 1 base from J, the junction contained 9 bases not matched to a gene. CDR3 in DNA: TGTGCCAGCAGCACCCAGCCGGGGGGGTCCCAAGAGACCCAGTACTTC. This translates into CASSTQPGGSQETQYF.

V usage is TRBV5-1 and J usage is TRBJ2-3; TRBD2 matches at 10 bases. The germline V gene has CDR1 SGHRS and CDR2 YFSETQ. The CDR3 has 17 residues. Trimming removed 2 bases from V and 3 bases from J; junction bases left unmatched: 9. In DNA form, the CDR3 reads TGCGCCAGCAGCTTAGCGGGGGGGCCGTTCGGGACAGATACGCAGTATTTT. Translated, it gives CASSLAGGPFGTDTQYF.

This clonotype was picked up a small number of times. V and J are TRBV2 and TRBJ2-7; weak D call: TRBD2 (5 bases). V lost 7 bases and J lost 6, with 13 bases in between. Germline V gene data show CDR1 as SNHLY and CDR2 as FYNNEI. The CDR3 runs to 12 residues. The CDR3 protein is CASNTGMGEQYF. In DNA form, the CDR3 reads TGTGCCAGCAACACGGGAATGGGCGAGCAGTACTTC.

This clonotype was seen a few times. The chain links TRBV5-5 to TRBJ1-2, with 7 bases identical to TRBD1. Germline V gives CDR1 SGHKS, CDR2 YYEKEE (reference sequence). The V gene end was trimmed by 4 bases and the J gene end by 4 bases; junction bases not matched to a gene: 4. The CDR3 loop spans 13 amino acids. The CDR3 reads CASSIDRAYGYTF. The CDR3 DNA is TGTGCCAGCAGCATAGACAGGGCCTATGGCTACACCTTC. Full variable domain (outside the CDR3, taken from reference TRBV5-5 and TRBJ1-2): DAGVTQSPTHLIKTRGQQVTLRCSPISGHKSVSWYQQVLGQGPQFIFQYYEKEERGRGNFPDRFSARQFPNYSSELNVNALLLGDSALYLCASSIDRAYGYTFGSGTRLTVV.

This clonotype appeared a few times. V usage is TRBV7-3 and J usage is TRBJ1-4, with D tentatively TRBD1 (6 bases). The V gene lost 4 bases and the J gene lost 7 bases, with 19 bases spanning the gap. The CDR3 has 16 residues. CDR1 and CDR2 from the germline V gene are SGHTA and FQGTGA. The CDR3 nucleotides read TGTGCCAGCAGCTCTATACAGGGCGGGGAAACTGAAAAACTGTTTTTT. It translates to CASSSIQGGETEKLFF.

The gene calls are TRBV19 and TRBJ2-1; D is perhaps TRBD1 (6 bases). V lost 4 bases and J lost 12, with 19 bases in between. Germline lookup yields CDR1 LNHDA and CDR2 SQIVND (reference sequence). CDR3 length equals 14 residues. As DNA, the CDR3 is TGTGCCAGTAGTAGAAATGGGGGCCTCCAAGGGCAGTTCTTC. This translates into CASSRNGGLQGQFF. The full variable domain, with the rest looked up from reference TRBV19 and TRBJ2-1, is DGGITQSPKYLFRKEGQNVTLSCEQNLNHDAMYWYRQDPGQGLRLIYYSQIVNDFQKGDIAEGYSVSREKKESFPLTVTSAQKNPTAFYLCASSRNGGLQGQFFGPGTRLTVL.

The chain recombines TRBV20-1 with TRBJ1-1; D is perhaps TRBD1 (5 bases). CDR1 is DFQATT, CDR2 SNEGSKA, per germline (reference sequence). This CDR3 region has 14 residues. V lost 2 bases, J lost 6 bases, and 16 bases lay in between. CDR3 residues: CSARISAGSSEAFF. The CDR3 nucleotides read TGCAGTGCTAGAATCTCGGCAGGGTCGTCTGAAGCTTTCTTT.

J is TRBJ2-3 and V is TRBV11-2, with 9 bases that match TRBD2. This CDR3 has 16 amino acids. Germline CDR1 is SGHAT and CDR2 is FQNNGV. J gave up 0 bases and V 6 bases, and 7 bases lay outside the gene matches. The DNA of the CDR3 is TGTGCCAGCAGACCACTAGCGGGCACTAGCACAGATACGCAGTATTTT. Protein sequence: CASRPLAGTSTDTQYF.

This chain joins TRBV28 and TRBJ2-7, with 9 bases fitting TRBD1. Trimming removed 1 base from V and 2 bases from J; junction bases left unmatched: 3. CDR3 length: 15 residues. Germline V gene data show CDR1 as MDHEN and CDR2 as SYDVKM. In nucleotides, the CDR3 is TGTGCCAGCAGTTTATATCGGACAGGGGCCTACGAGCAGTACTTC. Translating gives CASSLYRTGAYEQYF.

This clonotype showed up just a few times. The rearrangement links TRBV20-1 to TRBJ2-3, with 9 positions matching TRBD2. This CDR3 region has 15 residues. Unmatched junction bases numbered 6, after V lost 5 bases and J lost 0 bases. CDR1 is DFQATT and CDR2 is SNEGSKA in the germline V gene (reference sequence). The CDR3 DNA reads as TGCAGTGCTGGACGACTAGCGGTTAGCACAGATACGCAGTATTTT. This encodes CSAGRLAVSTDTQYF.